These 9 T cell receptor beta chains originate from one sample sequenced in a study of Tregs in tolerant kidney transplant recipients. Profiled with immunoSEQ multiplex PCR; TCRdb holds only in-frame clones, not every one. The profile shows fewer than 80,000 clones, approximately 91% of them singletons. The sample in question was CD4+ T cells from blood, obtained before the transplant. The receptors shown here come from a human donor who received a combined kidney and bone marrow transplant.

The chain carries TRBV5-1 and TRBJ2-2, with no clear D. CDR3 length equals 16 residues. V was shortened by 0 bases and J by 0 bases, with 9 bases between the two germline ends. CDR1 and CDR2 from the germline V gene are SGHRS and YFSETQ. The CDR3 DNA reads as TGCGCCAGCAGCTTGGGGAAACAGTCGAACACCGGGGAGCTGTTTTTT. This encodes CASSLGKQSNTGELFF.

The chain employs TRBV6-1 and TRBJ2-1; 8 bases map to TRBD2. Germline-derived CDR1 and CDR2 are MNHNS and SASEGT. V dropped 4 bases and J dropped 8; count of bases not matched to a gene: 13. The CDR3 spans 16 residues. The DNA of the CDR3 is TGTGCCAGCAGTGCAGCTTCGGGGGGGCGAGTCTATGAGCAGTTCTTC. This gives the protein CASSAASGGRVYEQFF.

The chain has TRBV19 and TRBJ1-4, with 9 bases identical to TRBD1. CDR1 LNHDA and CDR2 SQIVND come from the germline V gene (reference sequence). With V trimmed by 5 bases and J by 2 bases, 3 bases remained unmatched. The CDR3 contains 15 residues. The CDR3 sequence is CASSATGGTNEKLFF. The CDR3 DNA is TGTGCCAGTAGTGCGACAGGGGGGACTAATGAAAAACTGTTTTTT.

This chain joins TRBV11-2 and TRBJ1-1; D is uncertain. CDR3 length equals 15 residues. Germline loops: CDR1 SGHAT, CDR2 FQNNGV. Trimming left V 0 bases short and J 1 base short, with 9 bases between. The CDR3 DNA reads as TGTGCCAGCAGCTTAGACGGACGGGGGAACACTGAAGCTTTCTTT. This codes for CASSLDGRGNTEAFF.

CDR3 in amino acids: CASSERRSPGLAGVGELFF. The CDR3 DNA follows: TGTGCCAGCAGTGAAAGGAGATCGCCGGGACTAGCGGGAGTGGGGGAGCTGTTTTTT. The rearrangement uses TRBV6-1 and TRBJ2-2, with TRBD2 matching 14 bases. From germline, CDR1 is MNHNS and CDR2 SASEGT. The CDR3 is 19 residues long. Losses at the gene ends were 2 bases for V and 8 bases for J; bases not matched to a gene: 13.

DNA for the CDR3: TGTGCCAGCATTTGGGCGGGAGGGCCGACGGACACAGATACGCAGTATTTT. Amino acid sequence: CASIWAGGPTDTDTQYF. This chain uses TRBV28 with TRBJ2-3; TRBD2 matches at 9 bases. The CDR3 is 17 residues long. V shed 7 bases and J 2 bases; nucleotides not matched to a gene: 13. In germline, CDR1 is MDHEN, CDR2 SYDVKM. The full variable domain, rest sourced from reference TRBV28 and TRBJ2-3, is DVKVTQSSRYLVKRTGEKVFLECVQDMDHENMFWYRQDPGLGLRLIYFSYDVKMKEKGDIPEGYSVSREKKERFSLILESASTNQTSMYLCASIWAGGPTDTDTQYFGPGTRLTVL.

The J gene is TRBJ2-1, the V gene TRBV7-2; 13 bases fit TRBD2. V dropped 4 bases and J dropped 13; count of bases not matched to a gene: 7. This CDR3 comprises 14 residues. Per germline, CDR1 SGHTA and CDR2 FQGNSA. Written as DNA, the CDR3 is TGTGCCAGCAGCTCGACCGGGACTAGCGGGATCCAGTTCTTC. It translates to CASSSTGTSGIQFF.

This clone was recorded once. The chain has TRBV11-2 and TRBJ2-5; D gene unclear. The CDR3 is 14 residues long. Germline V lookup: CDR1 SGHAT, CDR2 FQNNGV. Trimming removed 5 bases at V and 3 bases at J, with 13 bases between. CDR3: CASSPPTGKETQYF. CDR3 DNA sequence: TGTGCCAGCAGCCCCCCTACGGGTAAAGAGACCCAGTACTTC.

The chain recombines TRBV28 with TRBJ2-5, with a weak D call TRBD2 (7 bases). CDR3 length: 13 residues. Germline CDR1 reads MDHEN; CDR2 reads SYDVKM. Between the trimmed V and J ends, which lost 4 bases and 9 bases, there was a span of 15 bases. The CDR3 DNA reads TGTGCCAGCAGTTATGGCGGAGGGGGGGCCCAGTACTTC. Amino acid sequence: CASSYGGGGAQYF.